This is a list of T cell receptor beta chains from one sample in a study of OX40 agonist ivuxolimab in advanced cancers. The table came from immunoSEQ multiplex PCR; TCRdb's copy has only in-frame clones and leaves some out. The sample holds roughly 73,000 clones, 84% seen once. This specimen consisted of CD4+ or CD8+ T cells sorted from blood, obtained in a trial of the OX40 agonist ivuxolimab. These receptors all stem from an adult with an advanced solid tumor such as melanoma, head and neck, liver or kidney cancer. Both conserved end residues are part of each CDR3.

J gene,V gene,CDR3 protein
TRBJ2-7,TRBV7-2,CASSYRGGYEQYF
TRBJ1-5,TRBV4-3,CASSLGPGPQHF
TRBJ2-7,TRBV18,CASSPLSSGAPGEQYF
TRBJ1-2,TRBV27,CASSFFRGQDGYTF
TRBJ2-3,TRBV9,CASSVEGRTDTQYF
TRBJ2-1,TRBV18,CASSPGRGRLSEQFF
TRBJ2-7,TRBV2,CASSVGGGFDEQYF
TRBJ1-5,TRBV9,CASSVGSNQPQHF
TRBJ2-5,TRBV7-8,CASSPSGGNQETQYF
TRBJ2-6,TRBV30,CAWSFGANVLTF
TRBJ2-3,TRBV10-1,CASSVSGDTQYF
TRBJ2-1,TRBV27,CASSFYGSSYNEQFF
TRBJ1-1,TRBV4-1,CASSQDWSTEAFF
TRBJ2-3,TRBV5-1,CASSLAASATDTQYF
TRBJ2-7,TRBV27,CASRYSGYTYEQYF
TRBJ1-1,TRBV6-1,CAVGRTGNLNTEAFF
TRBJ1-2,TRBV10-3,CAISESAARANYGYTF
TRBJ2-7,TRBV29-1,CSVEGGNEQYF
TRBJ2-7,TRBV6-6,CASRPTSGRTYEQYF
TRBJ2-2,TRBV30,CAWRGQGPGELFF
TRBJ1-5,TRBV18,CASSPEPDQPQHF
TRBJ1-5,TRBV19,CASSIVAVDQPQHF
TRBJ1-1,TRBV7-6,CASSPLYREAFF
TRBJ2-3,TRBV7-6,CASSSIGQASTDTQYF
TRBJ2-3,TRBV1,CTSSFLLDLGTELPDTQYF
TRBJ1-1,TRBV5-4,CASSPGGLNTEAFF
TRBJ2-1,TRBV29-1,CSVEGGGGRNEQFF
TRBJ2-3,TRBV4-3,CASSQAGPRATTDTQYF
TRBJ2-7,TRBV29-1,CSVGGGSGSNEQYF
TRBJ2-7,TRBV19,CASSIKGLAGYEQYF
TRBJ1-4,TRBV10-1,CASSESGGEDQEKLFF
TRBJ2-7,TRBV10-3,CAMSDLYEQYF
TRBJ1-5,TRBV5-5,CASSLGHGNQPQHF
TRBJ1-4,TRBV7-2,CASSLGGRGGNEKLFF
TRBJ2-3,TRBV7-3,CASSLRLAGLDTQYF
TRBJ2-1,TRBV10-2,CASSTKIAGGHGEQFF
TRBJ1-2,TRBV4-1,CASSQPMTGSYGYTF
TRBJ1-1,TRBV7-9,CASSLGDREAFF
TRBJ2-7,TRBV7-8,CASSPQTAPSTYEQYF
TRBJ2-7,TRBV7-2,CASSLEQYF
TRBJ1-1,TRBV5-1,CASSGTVGAAEAFF
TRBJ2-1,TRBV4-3,CASSQTKPGQGYYNEQFF
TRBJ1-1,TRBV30,CAWSVQGVNTEAFF
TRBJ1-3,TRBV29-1,CSVAGSGNTIYF
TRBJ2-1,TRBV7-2,CASSLDRGRQFF
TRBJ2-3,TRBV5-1,CASTETQGSTDTQYF
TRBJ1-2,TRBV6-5,CASSPDSSVRGYTF
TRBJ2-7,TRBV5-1,CASSIGQAEQYF